These 20 T cell receptor beta chains originate from one sample sequenced in a study of blood T cell dynamics during melanoma immunotherapy. Assay used: immunoSEQ multiplex PCR; TCRdb lists only in-frame clones, some missing. The table includes 16,000 or so clones, about 83% detected once. Time point here: pre-treatment baseline. Specimen: blood, collected from a patient treated with checkpoint blockade. The receptors were sampled from a human donor with melanoma.

This chain joins TRBV14 and TRBJ2-7; either TRBD1 or TRBD2 may fit D (6 bases each). The germline V and J ends were trimmed by 5 bases and 0 bases, with 14 bases remaining between them. CDR1 is SGHDN, CDR2 FVKESK, per germline. The CDR3 extends over 15 amino acids. The CDR3 region is CASSKAGEVSYEQYF. Here the CDR3 DNA reads TGTGCCAGCAGCAAGGCAGGGGAGGTCTCCTACGAGCAGTACTTC. Combining the CDR3 with reference TRBV14 and TRBJ2-7 gives the whole variable domain EAGVTQFPSHSVIEKGQTVTLRCDPISGHDNLYWYRRVMGKEIKFLLHFVKESKQDESGMPNNRFLAERTGGTYSTLKVQPAELEDSGVYFCASSKAGEVSYEQYFGPGTRLTVT.

The chain uses TRBV5-1 and TRBJ1-2, with a tentative D call TRBD1 (6 bases). V was shortened by 6 bases and J by 1 base, with 13 bases between the two germline ends. Germline V gives CDR1 SGHRS, CDR2 YFSETQ. The CDR3 has 14 amino acids. The CDR3 loop is CASKWTAFNYGYTF. The DNA for the CDR3 is TGCGCCAGCAAGTGGACAGCCTTTAACTATGGCTACACCTTC.

The rearrangement links TRBV30 to TRBJ2-7; 11 bases agree with TRBD2. Germline values: CDR1 GTSNPN, CDR2 SVGIG (reference sequence). This CDR3 is built from 13 residues. Unmatched junction bases numbered 1, after V lost 3 bases and J lost 3 bases. This chain's CDR3 is CAWRGLADYEQYF. CDR3 DNA sequence: TGTGCCTGGAGGGGACTAGCGGACTACGAGCAGTACTTC.

The chain links TRBV25-1 to TRBJ2-3; D remains ambiguous. CDR1 MGHDK and CDR2 SYGVNS come from the germline V gene. Trimming removed 0 bases at V and 5 bases at J, with 12 bases between. This CDR3 region has 15 residues. In DNA, the CDR3 is TGTGCCAGCAGTGAATATAAAGGAAGGATAGATACGCAGTATTTT. It yields the protein CASSEYKGRIDTQYF.

The rearrangement uses TRBV4-1 and TRBJ2-1; the D gene is possibly TRBD2 (6 bases). Germline CDR1 MGHRA, CDR2 YSYEKL. V was pared by 4 bases and J by 0 bases, with 13 bases between. The CDR3 consists of 16 residues. CDR3 in DNA: TGCGCCAGCAGCCTCCGACTAGACGGCTCCTACAATGAGCAGTTCTTC. It translates to CASSLRLDGSYNEQFF.

Written as DNA, the CDR3 is TGCGCCAGCAGTTTTCAGGGACAAGAGACCCAGTACTTC. This gives the protein CASSFQGQETQYF. The gene calls are TRBV5-1 and TRBJ2-5; possibly TRBD1 for D (5 bases). The CDR3 covers 13 residues. Trimming removed 5 bases from V and 2 bases from J, with 10 bases in between. CDR1 and CDR2 (germline): SGHRS, YFSETQ.

The chain carries TRBV7-2 and TRBJ2-3, with 7 bases matching TRBD1. V was clipped by 8 bases and J by 7 bases; unmatched bases: 6. In germline, CDR1 is SGHTA, CDR2 FQGNSA. The CDR3 sequence is 12 residues long. The CDR3 bases are TGTGCCAGCGGGAAGGGGGCGAATACGCAGTATTTT. As protein: CASGKGANTQYF.

V and J are TRBV10-2 and TRBJ1-6, with 9 bases identical to TRBD1. This CDR3 is built from 15 residues. Germline V lookup: CDR1 WSHSY, CDR2 SAAADI. The trim removed 2 bases at V and 8 bases at J, leaving 4 bases unmatched. This CDR3 reads CASSETGGDHSPLHF. CDR3 sequence (DNA): TGCGCCAGCAGTGAGACAGGGGGCGATCATTCACCCCTCCACTTT.

The chain links TRBV19 to TRBJ2-3; D is perhaps TRBD1 (6 bases). The V end was cut by 2 bases, the J end by 2 bases, with 11 bases between. The CDR3 runs to 15 residues. Germline-derived CDR1 and CDR2 are LNHDA and SQIVND (reference sequence). CDR3 amino acids: CASSIRAGATDTQYF. In DNA form, the CDR3 reads TGTGCCAGTAGTATACGGGCAGGGGCCACAGATACGCAGTATTTT.

The chain uses TRBV19 and TRBJ2-6, with 7 bases fitting TRBD1. Per the germline V gene, CDR1 is LNHDA and CDR2 is SQIVND (reference sequence). This CDR3 has 15 amino acids. The V and J ends lost 7 bases and 4 bases, in that order; junction bases with no gene match: 7. CDR3 sequence: CASTSTGSGANVLTF. In DNA form, the CDR3 reads TGTGCCAGTACCTCGACAGGGTCCGGGGCCAACGTCCTGACTTTC.

V gene TRBV7-9 combines with J gene TRBJ2-3; 12 bases are shared with TRBD2. Germline V gene sequence: CDR1 SEHNR, CDR2 FQNEAQ (reference sequence). The V and J ends lost 6 bases and 6 bases, in that order; junction bases with no gene match: 10. The CDR3 is made up of 16 amino acids. CDR3 coding DNA: TGTGCCAGCAGGCCGAGGCTAGCGGGGGGGCCCGATACGCAGTATTTT. Protein sequence: CASRPRLAGGPDTQYF. The variable domain in full, completed from reference TRBV7-9 and TRBJ2-3, reads DTGVSQNPRHKITKRGQNVTFRCDPISEHNRLYWYRQTLGQGPEFLTYFQNEAQLEKSRLLSDRFSAERPKGSFSTLEIQRTEQGDSAMYLCASRPRLAGGPDTQYFGPGTRLTVL.

This rearrangement joins TRBV5-1 to TRBJ1-4, with D perhaps TRBD1 (5 bases). The V and J ends lost 4 bases and 8 bases respectively, with 18 bases between them. The CDR3 has 15 residues. CDR1 is SGHRS and CDR2 is YFSETQ in the germline V gene. Here the CDR3 reads CASSTGRGGREKLFF. The DNA of the CDR3 is TGCGCCAGCAGCACGGGAAGGGGCGGTAGGGAAAAACTGTTTTTT.

The chain is built from TRBV6-6 and TRBJ2-4; D may correspond to TRBD1 or TRBD2 (5 bases each). V lost 1 base and J lost 0, with 10 bases in between. Germline CDR1 MNHNY, CDR2 SVGAGI (reference sequence). The CDR3 consists of 16 residues. In nucleotides, the CDR3 is TGTGCCAGCAGTTACTTGGGGGATCAAGCCAAAAACATTCAGTACTTC. Encoded protein: CASSYLGDQAKNIQYF.

The chain employs TRBV11-1 and TRBJ1-2, with D uncertain. This CDR3 comprises 12 residues. Germline lookup yields CDR1 SGHAT and CDR2 FQDESV (reference sequence). The V and J ends lost 5 bases and 4 bases respectively, with 8 bases between them. The CDR3 reads CASSQRAYGYTF. The DNA of the CDR3 is TGTGCCAGCAGCCAACGGGCCTATGGCTACACCTTC.

The chain links TRBV19 to TRBJ1-6, with a weak D call TRBD1 (6 bases). Trimming pared 4 bases from V and 12 bases from J, leaving 16 bases between. Germline lookup yields CDR1 LNHDA and CDR2 SQIVND (reference sequence). The length of the CDR3 is 14 residues. The CDR3 reads CASSTRDTLGPLHF. The CDR3 nucleotides read TGTGCCAGTAGTACCCGGGACACACTTGGACCCCTCCACTTT. Full variable domain (missing parts from reference TRBV19 and TRBJ1-6): DGGITQSPKYLFRKEGQNVTLSCEQNLNHDAMYWYRQDPGQGLRLIYYSQIVNDFQKGDIAEGYSVSREKKESFPLTVTSAQKNPTAFYLCASSTRDTLGPLHFGNGTRLTVT.

The V gene is TRBV6-1, the J gene TRBJ1-2; D might be TRBD1 (6 bases). CDR3 length: 14 amino acids. The germline V and J ends were trimmed by 5 bases and 7 bases, with 17 bases remaining between them. Per germline, CDR1 MNHNS and CDR2 SASEGT. The CDR3 DNA sequence: TGTGCCAGCAGTTTTCCGGGGGGCGAAGGTGGCTACACCTTC. This gives the protein CASSFPGGEGGYTF.

V gene TRBV5-1 combines with J gene TRBJ2-3; TRBD1 or TRBD2 may be the D gene (6 bases each). The V end was cut by 1 base, the J end by 2 bases, with 11 bases between. Germline CDR1 and CDR2: SGHRS and YFSETQ. The CDR3 spans 15 residues. CDR3 sequence (DNA): TGCGCCAGCAGCTTGCAGGGGACTCACACAGATACGCAGTATTTT. Translation: CASSLQGTHTDTQYF.

V usage is TRBV6-5 and J usage is TRBJ1-5; 9 bases agree with TRBD1. The ends lost 6 bases at V and 6 bases at J; junction bases unmatched: 6. Germline values: CDR1 MNHEY, CDR2 SVGAGI. The CDR3 has 14 residues. The DNA for the CDR3 is TGTGCCAGCAGACTCACAGGGGGCGGTCAGCCCCAGCATTTT. It translates to CASRLTGGGQPQHF.

This clone has just one count. This chain connects TRBV6-5 to TRBJ2-2; possible D gene TRBD2, 5 bases. CDR1 is MNHEY and CDR2 is SVGAGI in the germline V gene. The CDR3 is 14 amino acids. The V end lost 7 bases, the J end lost 6 bases, and 15 bases lay between the germline ends. CDR3 coding DNA: TGTGCCAGCACCCGATCCCCCGGGGCCGGGGAGCTGTTTTTT. This encodes CASTRSPGAGELFF.

The chain joins TRBV4-2 to TRBJ2-6; D may be TRBD1 (5 bases). V was clipped by 5 bases and J by 0 bases, with 23 bases between them. Germline CDR1 and CDR2: LGHNA and YNFKEQ. This CDR3 has 20 residues. CDR3 DNA: TGTGCCAGCAGCAAAAGAGGTAGGCAGGGTCCTTACTCTGGGGCCAACGTCCTGACTTTC. It translates to CASSKRGRQGPYSGANVLTF.